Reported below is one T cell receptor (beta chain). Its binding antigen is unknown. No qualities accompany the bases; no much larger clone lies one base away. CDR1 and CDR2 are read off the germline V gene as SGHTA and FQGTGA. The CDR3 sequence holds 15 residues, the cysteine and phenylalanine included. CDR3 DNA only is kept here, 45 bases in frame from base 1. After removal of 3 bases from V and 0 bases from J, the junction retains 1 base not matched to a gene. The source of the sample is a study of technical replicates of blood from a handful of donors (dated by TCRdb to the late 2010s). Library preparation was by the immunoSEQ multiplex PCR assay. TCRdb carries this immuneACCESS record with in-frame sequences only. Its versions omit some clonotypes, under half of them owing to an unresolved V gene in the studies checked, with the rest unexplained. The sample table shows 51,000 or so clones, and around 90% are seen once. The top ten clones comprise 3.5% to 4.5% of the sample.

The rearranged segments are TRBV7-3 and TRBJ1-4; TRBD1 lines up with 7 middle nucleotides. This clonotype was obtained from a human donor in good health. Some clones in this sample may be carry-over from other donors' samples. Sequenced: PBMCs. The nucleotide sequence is TGTGCCAGCAGCTTCACAGGGGCAACTAATGAAAAACTGTTTTTT. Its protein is CASSFTGATNEKLFF.